This T cell receptor beta chain was found in a study of T cell repertoires in cytomegalovirus infection. Study-wide background: Peptides in the study included HLA-C-restricted and HLA-B-restricted CMV epitopes. Overall study results and limits: Individuals carrying CMV plus the relevant HLA were identified by cumulative frequency of public TCR beta families.

TCRdb itself ran the reads through MiXCR, one entry per CDR3 protein. Altogether 700,000 to 950,000 distinct CDR3 sequences are present, 30% to 35% being singletons, with the ten largest covering over 10%. As for this clonotype: Its antigen is unknown.

The clonotype comes from a human donor in good health (CMV status not recorded). Some clones in this sample may be carry-over from other donors' samples. The sample consisted of cultured CD8+ T cells from PBMCs, taken from culture after CMV antigen stimulation.

CDR3 protein: CASSQQVSSEAFF. DNA of the CDR3: TGTGCCAGCAGCCAACAGGTCAGCTCTGAAGCTTTCTTT. The V call is TRBV7-6, the J call TRBJ1-1; D is perhaps TRBD1 (5 bases). The CDR3 extends over 13 amino acids. V was pared by 5 bases and J by 6 bases, with 13 bases between. CDR1 and CDR2 from the germline V gene are SGHVS and FNYEAQ.